A selection of T cell receptor beta chains follows, all from one sample in a study of post-analysis software for immune sequencing data. One entry per CDR3 protein results from TCRdb running MiXCR on the PCR reads. The data contain approximately 400,000 distinct CDR3 sequences, about a third of them singletons. Sequenced: blood. These receptors were taken from a girl aged 5-17 years with multiple sclerosis. CDR3s include the opening cysteine and the closing phenylalanine or tryptophan. Each record gives: clone size, J gene, D gene, V gene, CDR3 protein, CDR3 DNA. The D gene is left open where the match is weak. Clone sizes are given selectively: once, few, many, or a class where the clone is expanded.

size: NA; J: TRBJ2-1; D: TRBD2; V: TRBV7-9; CDR3: CASSLDAAGGQDEQFF; DNA: TGTGCCAGCAGCTTAGATGCCGCGGGGGGGCAGGATGAGCAGTTTTTC
size: NA; J: TRBJ1-1; D: NA; V: TRBV6-5; CDR3: CASSYLVGTTEAFF; DNA: TGTGCCAGCAGTTATCTGGTTGGGACGACTGAAGCTTTCTTT
size: NA; J: TRBJ1-2; D: NA; V: TRBV6-5; CDR3: CASSSPGRTNYGYTF; DNA: TGTGCCAGCAGTTCCCCGGGACGGACAAACTATGGCTACACCTTC
size: many; J: TRBJ2-7; D: NA; V: TRBV29-1; CDR3: CSVVTGHTTGEQYF; DNA: TGCAGCGTTGTAACAGGACATACGACGGGGGAGCAGTACTTC
size: NA; J: TRBJ1-2; D: NA; V: TRBV28; CDR3: CAISIGAAPYGYTF; DNA: TGTGCCATAAGTATCGGGGCAGCCCCCTATGGCTACACCTTC
size: NA; J: TRBJ1-1; D: NA; V: TRBV6-1; CDR3: CASSEVPLNTEAFF; DNA: TGTGCCAGCAGTGAAGTTCCGTTGAACACTGAAGCTTTCTTT
size: NA; J: TRBJ2-3; D: TRBD1; V: TRBV7-9; CDR3: CASSLRDSPKGAQYF; DNA: TGTGCCAGCAGCTTACGGGACAGTCCCAAGGGTGCGCAGTATTTT
size: NA; J: TRBJ2-7; D: TRBD1; V: TRBV4-1; CDR3: CASSQGTGGLGEQYF; DNA: TGCGCCAGCAGCCAAGGGACAGGGGGCTTAGGCGAGCAGTACTTC
size: NA; J: TRBJ2-5; D: TRBD2; V: TRBV20-1; CDR3: CSAPKGGNQETQYF; DNA: TGCAGTGCACCGAAGGGAGGGAACCAAGAGACCCAGTACTTC
size: NA; J: TRBJ2-7; D: TRBD1; V: TRBV7-9; CDR3: CASSSTGTGNYEQYF; DNA: TGTGCCAGCAGCTCAACCGGGACAGGGAACTATGAGCAGTACTTC
size: once; J: TRBJ1-1; D: NA; V: TRBV29-1; CDR3: CSVEDGGRTEAFF; DNA: TGCAGCGTTGAAGATGGGGGGCGGACTGAAGCTTTCTTT
size: NA; J: TRBJ1-1; D: NA; V: TRBV6-5; CDR3: CASRVVKNTEAFF; DNA: TGTGCCAGCAGGGTAGTCAAGAACACTGAAGCTTTCTTT
size: few; J: TRBJ1-1; D: NA; V: TRBV5-1; CDR3: CASSWDTKRFNTEAFF; DNA: TGCGCCAGCAGCTGGGACACCAAGAGGTTCAACACTGAAGCTTTCTTT
size: once; J: TRBJ2-1; D: NA; V: TRBV6-1; CDR3: CAGSETLYNEQFF; DNA: TGTGCCGGCAGTGAAACCCTTTACAATGAGCAGTTCTTC
size: once; J: TRBJ1-2; D: NA; V: TRBV7-9; CDR3: CASSLVPTACGYTF; DNA: TGTGCCAGCAGCTTAGTCCCTACAGCCTGTGGCTACACCTTC
size: NA; J: TRBJ1-2; D: NA; V: TRBV29-1; CDR3: CSVEFMGSGYLSYGYTF; DNA: TGCAGCGTTGAGTTCATGGGTTCCGGATACCTTAGCTATGGCTACACCTTC
size: NA; J: TRBJ2-1; D: TRBD2; V: TRBV6-5; CDR3: CASSYSAGVNEQFF; DNA: TGTGCCAGCAGTTACTCGGCGGGGGTCAATGAGCAGTTCTTC
size: many; J: TRBJ2-5; D: NA; V: TRBV29-1; CDR3: CSVEDQAGKETQYF; DNA: TGCAGCGTTGAAGATCAAGCCGGGAAAGAGACCCAGTACTTC
size: NA; J: TRBJ1-2; D: NA; V: TRBV6-5; CDR3: CASSYSFPGVYGYTF; DNA: TGTGCCAGCAGTTACTCTTTTCCGGGAGTCTATGGCTACACCTTC
size: many; J: TRBJ1-2; D: NA; V: TRBV29-1; CDR3: CSVERQPLYGYTF; DNA: TGCAGCGTTGAAAGGCAGCCCCTCTATGGCTACACCTTC
size: few; J: TRBJ1-1; D: TRBD1; V: TRBV29-1; CDR3: CSVFLPQGADTEAFF; DNA: TGCAGCGTTTTCCTCCCACAGGGGGCGGACACTGAAGCTTTCTTT
size: NA; J: TRBJ1-2; D: TRBD1; V: TRBV12-3/TRBV12-4; CDR3: CASSPGQGVYGYTF; DNA: TGTGCCAGCAGTCCGGGACAGGGGGTCTATGGCTACACCTTC
size: NA; J: TRBJ2-7; D: TRBD1; V: TRBV7-8; CDR3: CASSLADRDFEQYF; DNA: TGTGCCAGCAGCTTAGCGGACAGGGACTTCGAGCAGTACTTC
size: few; J: TRBJ1-2; D: NA; V: TRBV3-1; CDR3: CASSLPGGNYGYTF; DNA: TGTGCCAGCAGCCTGCCCGGGGGAAACTATGGCTACACCTTC
size: many; J: TRBJ2-4; D: NA; V: TRBV4-2; CDR3: CASSQDSQPIQYF; DNA: TGTGCCAGCAGCCAGGACTCCCAGCCCATTCAGTACTTC
size: NA; J: TRBJ2-3; D: NA; V: TRBV20-1; CDR3: CSARGTLGTDTQYF; DNA: TGCAGTGCTAGAGGGACCCTCGGGACAGATACGCAGTATTTT
size: few; J: TRBJ1-2; D: NA; V: TRBV5-8; CDR3: CASSTKFPGYGYTF; DNA: TGTGCCAGCAGCACGAAATTCCCAGGCTATGGCTACACCTTC
size: NA; J: TRBJ1-5; D: TRBD1; V: TRBV28; CDR3: CASSSHLRDSSNQPQHF; DNA: TGTGCCAGCAGTTCTCATCTCCGGGACAGTAGCAATCAGCCCCAGCATTTT
size: few; J: TRBJ1-2; D: NA; V: TRBV12-3/TRBV12-4; CDR3: CASTLGRVGAGYTF; DNA: TGTGCCAGCACTTTGGGTAGGGTAGGGGCCGGCTACACCTTC
size: few; J: TRBJ2-7; D: NA; V: TRBV12-3/TRBV12-4; CDR3: CASSPAGFPYEQYF; DNA: TGTGCCAGCAGCCCGGCAGGGTTCCCCTACGAGCAGTACTTC
size: few; J: TRBJ2-2; D: TRBD1; V: TRBV7-7; CDR3: CASSPRDRLTGELFF; DNA: TGTGCTAGCAGCCCTAGGGACAGACTTACCGGGGAGCTGTTTTTT
size: NA; J: TRBJ1-6; D: NA; V: TRBV28; CDR3: CASSLARGSSPLHF; DNA: TGTGCCAGCAGTTTGGCCAGGGGAAGTTCACCCCTCCACTTT
size: NA; J: TRBJ1-2; D: NA; V: TRBV6-5; CDR3: CATQEQGKGSYGYTF; DNA: TGTGCCACCCAGGAACAAGGGAAAGGGAGCTATGGCTACACCTTC
size: few; J: TRBJ1-2; D: TRBD1; V: TRBV4-1; CDR3: CASSQAGTGAYGYTF; DNA: TGCGCCAGCAGCCAAGCCGGGACAGGGGCCTATGGCTACACCTTC
size: NA; J: TRBJ2-7; D: TRBD2; V: TRBV6-5; CDR3: CASSPAGSTYEQYF; DNA: TGTGCCAGCAGCCCAGCGGGGTCCACCTACGAGCAGTACTTC
size: NA; J: TRBJ2-5; D: NA; V: TRBV4-1; CDR3: CASSQQGASGGTQYF; DNA: TGCGCCAGCAGCCAACAGGGGGCTAGCGGCGGGACCCAGTACTTC
size: few; J: TRBJ2-3; D: NA; V: TRBV20-1; CDR3: CSARPAGVGTDTQYF; DNA: TGCAGTGCTCGACCGGCAGGGGTAGGGACAGATACGCAGTATTTT
size: NA; J: TRBJ1-5; D: NA; V: TRBV12-3/TRBV12-4; CDR3: CASTNGGSNQPQHF; DNA: TGTGCCAGCACCAACGGGGGGAGCAATCAGCCCCAGCATTTT
size: few; J: TRBJ2-7; D: NA; V: TRBV6-5; CDR3: CASSYSRQTYEQYF; DNA: TGTGCCAGCAGTTACTCCCGACAGACCTACGAGCAGTACTTC
size: many; J: TRBJ2-5; D: TRBD1; V: TRBV29-1; CDR3: CSVGDSQETQYF; DNA: TGCAGCGTCGGGGACAGCCAAGAGACCCAGTACTTC
size: NA; J: TRBJ2-3; D: TRBD2; V: TRBV11-3; CDR3: CASSLGLAADTRYF; DNA: TGTGCCAGCAGCTTAGGACTAGCGGCAGATACGCGGTATTTT
size: NA; J: TRBJ2-7; D: NA; V: TRBV20-1; CDR3: CSARVAGSYEQYF; DNA: TGCAGTGCTAGAGTGGCAGGCTCCTACGAGCAGTACTTC
size: NA; J: TRBJ2-7; D: TRBD2; V: TRBV12-3/TRBV12-4; CDR3: CASSFRLAGTYEQYF; DNA: TGTGCCAGCAGTTTTAGGCTAGCGGGGACCTACGAGCAGTACTTC
size: NA; J: TRBJ2-7; D: TRBD2; V: TRBV7-2; CDR3: CASTTSGGCGEQYF; DNA: TGTGCCAGCACCACTAGCGGGGGCTGCGGAGAGCAGTACTTC
size: NA; J: TRBJ2-5; D: NA; V: TRBV14; CDR3: CASSSIDKQETQYF; DNA: TGTGCCAGCAGCTCTATAGACAAGCAAGAGACCCAGTACTTC
size: NA; J: TRBJ2-7; D: NA; V: TRBV15; CDR3: CATRYDRTSYEQYF; DNA: TGTGCCACCAGATATGACAGGACTTCCTACGAGCAGTACTTC
size: NA; J: TRBJ2-3; D: NA; V: TRBV7-2; CDR3: CASKSVGGNPDTQYF; DNA: TGTGCCAGCAAGTCAGTAGGAGGGAACCCTGATACGCAGTATTTT
size: few; J: TRBJ2-7; D: NA; V: TRBV6-5; CDR3: CASSYGDIGSYEQYF; DNA: TGTGCCAGCAGTTACGGGGACATCGGGTCCTACGAGCAGTACTTC
size: few; J: TRBJ2-4; D: TRBD1; V: TRBV5-1; CDR3: CASSLEDRVKNIQYF; DNA: TGCGCCAGCAGCTTGGAGGACAGGGTCAAAAACATTCAGTACTTC
size: few; J: TRBJ1-5; D: NA; V: TRBV12-3/TRBV12-4; CDR3: CASSGAYSNQPQHF; DNA: TGTGCCAGCAGTGGAGCTTATAGCAATCAGCCCCAGCATTTT
size: few; J: TRBJ2-7; D: NA; V: TRBV14; CDR3: CASSHGSGEKNYEQYF; DNA: TGTGCCAGCAGCCATGGGTCGGGGGAAAAAAACTACGAGCAGTACTTC
size: NA; J: TRBJ2-1; D: NA; V: TRBV11-2; CDR3: CASSPVDEQFF; DNA: TGTGCCAGCAGCCCGGTGGATGAGCAGTTCTTC
size: NA; J: TRBJ2-3; D: NA; V: TRBV11-2; CDR3: CTSSLMEGFGDTQYF; DNA: TGTACCAGCAGCTTAATGGAGGGGTTTGGAGATACGCAGTATTTT
size: NA; J: TRBJ1-5; D: TRBD1; V: TRBV7-8; CDR3: CASSSAPRGPSNQPQHF; DNA: TGTGCCAGCAGCTCGGCCCCGAGGGGGCCTAGCAATCAGCCCCAGCATTTT